The 27 T cell receptor beta chains below come from one sample, sequenced in a study of cytomegalovirus exposure and HLA in healthy donors. In the PCR, 60 Vbeta and 13 Jbeta primers were used. Assay: immunoSEQ multiplex PCR; the TCRdb copy retains only in-frame clones and omits some. The sample lists over 150,000 clones, 80% to 90% occurring once. Sequenced material: PBMCs. Every receptor here comes from a male donor in good health and CMV-seronegative.

This chain connects TRBV6-5 to TRBJ1-4; TRBD1 matches at 11 bases. Germline CDR1 and CDR2: MNHEY and SVGAGI. The CDR3 totals 15 residues. V gave up 6 bases and J gave up 8 bases; unmatched junction bases: 8. Written as DNA, the CDR3 is TGTGCCAGCAGGGACAGGGGGCGCGGGTCGGAAAAACTGTTTTTT. It yields the protein CASRDRGRGSEKLFF.

The chain has TRBV7-9 and TRBJ1-1; no clear D gene. Trimming left V 8 bases short and J 2 bases short, with 9 bases between. The CDR3 has 12 amino acids. The germline V gene encodes CDR1 SEHNR and CDR2 FQNEAQ (reference sequence). For the CDR3, the DNA is TGTGCCAGCGGAGGAGTTAACACTGAAGCTTTCTTT. This gives the protein CASGGVNTEAFF.

There are a few counts of this clone. The V call is TRBV29-1, the J call TRBJ2-7, with D possibly matching TRBD1 (5 bases). This CDR3 is built from 13 residues. The V and J ends lost 3 bases and 4 bases respectively, with 13 bases between them. Germline CDR1 is SQVTM and CDR2 is ANQGSEA. The CDR3 sequence: CSVETQPGYEQYF. In DNA, the CDR3 is TGCAGCGTTGAGACACAGCCAGGGTACGAGCAGTACTTC.

The chain couples TRBV29-1 to TRBJ2-3; 9 nucleotides match TRBD2. The CDR3 covers 13 residues. Germline CDR1 SQVTM, CDR2 ANQGSEA. Trimming took 1 base from V and 9 from J; bases not matched to a gene: 5. Here the CDR3 reads CSVEVAGALTQYF. The CDR3 DNA follows: TGCAGCGTTGAAGTAGCGGGGGCACTAACGCAGTATTTT.

This clone was picked up many times. The chain combines TRBV19 with TRBJ2-7; 7 bases agree with TRBD2. From germline, CDR1 is LNHDA and CDR2 SQIVND (reference sequence). The junction had 8 bases not matched to a gene; V was cut back by 5 bases and J by 4 bases. The CDR3 length is 14 residues. The CDR3 DNA reads as TGTGCCAGTAGTCTAACCAGCGGGGCATACGAGCAGTACTTC. Amino acids: CASSLTSGAYEQYF.

The chain combines TRBV9 with TRBJ1-2; D remains unclear. This CDR3 is built from 15 residues. Germline assignment: CDR1 SGDLS and CDR2 YYNGEE. V gave up 6 bases and J gave up 7 bases, with 22 bases separating them. The CDR3 DNA sequence: TGTGCCAGCACCCCGATAAGGGAGGGAGAAGGTGGCTACACCTTC. Translated, it gives CASTPIREGEGGYTF.

The V and J genes are TRBV5-1 and TRBJ2-2; TRBD1 matches 8 bases. V was clipped by 5 bases and J by 5 bases; unmatched bases: 5. This CDR3 has 14 residues. Germline V gives CDR1 SGHRS, CDR2 YFSETQ. CDR3 sequence reads: CASSPDRGTGELFF. In DNA form, the CDR3 reads TGCGCCAGCAGTCCCGACAGGGGTACCGGGGAGCTGTTTTTT.

The chain links TRBV11-3 to TRBJ2-7, with D hard to call. From germline, CDR1 is SGHNT and CDR2 YENEEA. Trimming shortened V by 1 base and J by 5 bases, and 9 bases separated the two germline ends. This CDR3 region has 13 residues. CDR3 DNA sequence: TGTGCCAGCAGCTTAGCCCCTCTTAACGAGCAGTACTTC. Amino acids: CASSLAPLNEQYF.

As regards this clone: At one end the junction does not follow the germline gene, possibly because of a read error. The rearrangement joins TRBV15 to TRBJ2-6; tentative D call: TRBD1 (6 bases). CDR1 is LNHNV, CDR2 YYDKDF, per germline (reference sequence). The CDR3 has 18 residues. CDR3 residues: CATRREGTLRSGANVLTF. The CDR3 DNA follows: TGTGCCACCAGGAGAGAAGGGACACTTCGCTCTGGGGCCAACGTCCTGACTTTC. Complete variable domain (other parts from reference TRBV15 and TRBJ2-6): DAMVIQNPRYQVTQFGKPVTLSCSQTLNHNVMYWYQQKSSQAPKLLFHYYDKDFNNEADTPDNFQSRRPNTSFCFLDIRSPGLGDTAMYLCATRREGTLRSGANVLTFGAGSRLTVL.

V gene TRBV23-1 combines with J gene TRBJ1-2; TRBD1 might be the D (5 bases). TRBV23-1 is marked as an open reading frame, function uncertain. The CDR3 loop spans 15 amino acids. Trimming shortened V by 0 bases and J by 6 bases, and 14 bases separated the two germline ends. The CDR3 loop is CASSQSGRRVDGYTF. CDR3 sequence (DNA): TGCGCCAGCAGTCAATCAGGTCGCAGGGTTGATGGCTACACCTTC.

V gene TRBV23-1 combines with J gene TRBJ2-1; the match to TRBD2 covers 14 bases. TRBV23-1 is an open reading frame, and its role is uncertain. V shed 6 bases, J shed 3 bases, and the junction held 13 bases outside the gene matches. The CDR3 length is 19 residues. This CDR3 is CASRRAQGLAGAHYNEQFF. The DNA of the CDR3 is TGCGCCAGCAGAAGAGCCCAGGGACTAGCGGGAGCGCACTACAATGAGCAGTTCTTC.

The chain employs TRBV28 and TRBJ1-3; D might be TRBD1 (5 bases). The CDR3 runs to 12 residues. The germline V and J ends were trimmed by 7 bases and 3 bases, with 7 bases remaining between them. Germline CDR1 reads MDHEN; CDR2 reads SYDVKM. CDR3 region: CASKGVGNTIYF. The DNA for the CDR3 is TGTGCCAGCAAAGGGGTTGGAAACACCATATATTTT.

V is TRBV29-1 and J is TRBJ1-2, with TRBD1 as a possible D gene (5 bases). The CDR3 spans 12 residues. Germline assignment: CDR1 SQVTM and CDR2 ANQGSEA. Trimming removed 8 bases at V and 2 bases at J, with 12 bases between. CDR3 protein: CSCREGNYGYTF. CDR3 DNA: TGCAGCTGTAGGGAGGGGAACTATGGCTACACCTTC.

This chain uses TRBV2 with TRBJ1-2, with D perhaps TRBD1 (6 bases). This CDR3 is 12 amino acids long. V lost 7 bases to trimming and J lost 8 bases, with 14 bases between them. CDR1 and CDR2 from the germline V gene are SNHLY and FYNNEI. The CDR3: CASKGGREGYTF. Written as DNA, the CDR3 is TGTGCCAGCAAGGGGGGGCGCGAGGGCTACACCTTC.

V is TRBV6-8 and J is TRBJ1-6, with D possibly matching TRBD1 (6 bases). V dropped 1 base and J dropped 4 bases, with 11 bases sitting between them. The CDR3 runs 16 residues. Looked up from germline, CDR1 is MNHGY and CDR2 is SAAAGT. CDR3 in DNA: TGTGCCAGCAGTTACTGTCCCGACAGGTATAATTCACCCCTCCACTTT. Translating gives CASSYCPDRYNSPLHF.

This clone was seen only once. V gene TRBV6-1 combines with J gene TRBJ2-7; TRBD2 matches 9 bases. Unmatched junction bases numbered 10, after V lost 10 bases and J lost 0 bases. This CDR3 comprises 15 residues. Germline CDR1 MNHNS, CDR2 SASEGT. CDR3: CATKLAGASSYEQYF. The DNA for the CDR3 is TGTGCCACGAAACTAGCGGGTGCAAGCTCCTACGAGCAGTACTTC.

The chain couples TRBV5-5 to TRBJ1-1; D perhaps matches TRBD1 (5 bases). The CDR3 runs 13 residues. V gave up 0 bases and J gave up 7 bases, with 10 bases separating them. The germline CDR1 and CDR2 sequences are SGHKS and YYEKEE (reference sequence). In DNA, the CDR3 is TGTGCCAGCAGCTTGGGGTGGGGGGATGAAGCTTTCTTT. It translates to CASSLGWGDEAFF.

V and J are TRBV9 and TRBJ2-1; 9 bases are a match to TRBD1. The CDR3 contains 16 residues. Germline lookup yields CDR1 SGDLS and CDR2 YYNGEE. Trimming removed 0 bases from V and 6 bases from J; junction bases left unmatched: 7. CDR3 nucleotides: TGTGCCAGCAGCGTAGGTGTCGGGACAGGGATCAATGAGCAGTTCTTC. It specifies CASSVGVGTGINEQFF.

The chain links TRBV7-9 to TRBJ2-2; 7 nucleotides align to TRBD2. The V gene end was trimmed by 4 bases and the J gene end by 2 bases; junction bases not matched to a gene: 4. The CDR3 is made up of 15 amino acids. Germline values: CDR1 SEHNR, CDR2 FQNEAQ (reference sequence). CDR3: CASSSKTSNTGELFF. The DNA of the CDR3 is TGTGCCAGCAGCTCCAAGACTAGCAACACCGGGGAGCTGTTTTTT.

V is TRBV28 and J is TRBJ1-5; perhaps TRBD1 as D (5 bases). This CDR3 has 17 residues. Germline assignment: CDR1 MDHEN and CDR2 SYDVKM. Trimming cost V 3 bases and J 4 bases, with 19 bases left between them. In nucleotides, the CDR3 is TGTGCCAGCAGTTTGGGACGTTCGGGAGGGCTGAATCAGCCCCAGCATTTT. It specifies CASSLGRSGGLNQPQHF.

The chain combines TRBV28 with TRBJ1-3, with 10 bases fitting TRBD1. V gave up 3 bases and J gave up 0 bases; unmatched junction bases: 5. Germline values: CDR1 MDHEN, CDR2 SYDVKM. The CDR3 contains 17 residues. This CDR3 reads CASSFGTGAVSGNTIYF. CDR3 nucleotide sequence: TGTGCCAGCAGTTTCGGGACAGGGGCCGTCTCTGGAAACACCATATATTTT.

J is TRBJ2-2 and V is TRBV4-2, with 12 bases aligning to TRBD2. The CDR3 contains 17 residues. V shed 2 bases and J 0 bases; nucleotides not matched to a gene: 1. The germline V gene encodes CDR1 LGHNA and CDR2 YNFKEQ. In nucleotides, the CDR3 is TGTGCCAGCAGCCAACGACTAGCGGGGGCGAACACCGGGGAGCTGTTTTTT. Translating gives CASSQRLAGANTGELFF.

The chain links TRBV2 to TRBJ2-1; TRBD1 matches 9 bases. V lost 6 bases, J lost 9 bases, and 12 bases stayed unmatched. This CDR3 comprises 15 residues. From germline, CDR1 is SNHLY and CDR2 FYNNEI. This chain's CDR3 is CASSKGTGRGVEQFF. The DNA of the CDR3 is TGTGCCAGCAGCAAGGGGACAGGGCGAGGGGTTGAGCAGTTCTTC.

The CDR3 DNA sequence: TGTGCCAGCAACCAGGGGACCTATGAAAAACTGTTTTTT. Its protein product is CASNQGTYEKLFF. The V gene is TRBV2, the J gene TRBJ1-4; maybe TRBD1 (6 bases). V gave up 7 bases and J gave up 6 bases, with 12 bases separating them. Germline V gives CDR1 SNHLY, CDR2 FYNNEI. This CDR3 is built from 13 residues.

This chain connects TRBV2 to TRBJ1-5; 11 bases are a match to TRBD1. CDR3 length: 17 residues. V lost 5 bases and J lost 3; bases outside the gene matches: 9. The germline V gene encodes CDR1 SNHLY and CDR2 FYNNEI. The CDR3 here is CASSPGQGALINQPQHF. Written as DNA, the CDR3 is TGTGCCAGCAGTCCCGGACAGGGGGCTCTCATCAATCAGCCCCAGCATTTT.

The chain is built from TRBV28 and TRBJ2-2; the match to TRBD2 covers 9 bases. This CDR3 is built from 20 residues. The germline V gene has CDR1 MDHEN and CDR2 SYDVKM. V shed 4 bases and J 5 bases; nucleotides not matched to a gene: 20. The CDR3 is CASSSPGRRGREGLTGELFF. The CDR3 DNA follows: TGTGCCAGCAGTTCCCCAGGGAGGCGTGGGCGGGAGGGCCTAACCGGGGAGCTGTTTTTT.

The V gene is TRBV2, the J gene TRBJ2-1; TRBD2 matches at 9 bases. Germline CDR1 is SNHLY and CDR2 is FYNNEI. This CDR3 region has 19 residues. Trimming removed 2 bases from V and 2 bases from J; junction bases left unmatched: 13. As DNA, the CDR3 is TGTGCCAGCAGTGAATATGGCGGGGGGGAGAATTCGCCCTACAATGAGCAGTTCTTC. Amino acids: CASSEYGGGENSPYNEQFF.